This TCR beta chain was captured in a study of T cells in Graves' hyperthyroidism and ophthalmopathy. V dropped 7 bases and J dropped 2; count of bases not matched to a gene: 16. CDR3 length: 18 residues. CDR1 is MNHGY, CDR2 SVAAGI, per germline. The table lists this clonotype with many counts. RNA transcripts gave rise to amplified TCR beta CDR3 regions. The HTBI primer set served for first-round RT-PCR of the TCR CDR3. TCRdb independently ran MiXCR on the multiplex PCR reads; one entry per CDR3 protein. The table has under 350,000 distinct CDR3 sequences, around 20% seen once. This sequence was found in a woman in her fifties or sixties with Graves' hyperthyroidism. The chain recombines TRBV6-9 with TRBJ2-3, with TRBD1 matching 9 bases. The sequenced sample was blood. As DNA, the CDR3 is TGTGCCAGCACCCATGGCCGAGGACAGGGGCGAATCACAGATACGCAGTATTTT. Protein: CASTHGRGQGRITDTQYF.